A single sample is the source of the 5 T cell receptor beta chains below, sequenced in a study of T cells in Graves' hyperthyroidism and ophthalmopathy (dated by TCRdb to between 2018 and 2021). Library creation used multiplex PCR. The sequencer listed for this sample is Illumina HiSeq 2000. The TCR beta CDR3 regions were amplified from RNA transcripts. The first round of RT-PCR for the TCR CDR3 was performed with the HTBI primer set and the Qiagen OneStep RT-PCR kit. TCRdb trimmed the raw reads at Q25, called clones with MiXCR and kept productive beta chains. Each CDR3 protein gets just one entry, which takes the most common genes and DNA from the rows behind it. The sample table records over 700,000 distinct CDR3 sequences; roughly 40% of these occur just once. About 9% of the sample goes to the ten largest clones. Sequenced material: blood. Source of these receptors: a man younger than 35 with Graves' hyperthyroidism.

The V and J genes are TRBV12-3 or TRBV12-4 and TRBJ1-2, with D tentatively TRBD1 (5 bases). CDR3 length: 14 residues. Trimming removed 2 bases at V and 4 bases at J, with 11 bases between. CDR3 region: CASSLKGTTYGYTF. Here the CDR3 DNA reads TGTGCCAGCAGTTTAAAAGGGACCACCTATGGCTACACCTTC.

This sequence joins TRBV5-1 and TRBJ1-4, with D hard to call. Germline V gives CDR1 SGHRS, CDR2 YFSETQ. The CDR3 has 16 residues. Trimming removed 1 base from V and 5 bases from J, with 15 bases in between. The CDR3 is CASSLRPGGLNEKLFF. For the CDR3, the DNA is TGCGCCAGCAGCTTGAGGCCGGGAGGACTAAATGAAAAACTGTTTTTT.

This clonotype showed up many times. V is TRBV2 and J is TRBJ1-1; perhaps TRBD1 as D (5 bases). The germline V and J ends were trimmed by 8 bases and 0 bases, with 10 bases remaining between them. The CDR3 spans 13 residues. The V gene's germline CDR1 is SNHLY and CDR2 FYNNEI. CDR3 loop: CASAARVNTEAFF. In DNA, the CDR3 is TGTGCCAGCGCCGCCAGGGTGAACACTGAAGCTTTCTTT.

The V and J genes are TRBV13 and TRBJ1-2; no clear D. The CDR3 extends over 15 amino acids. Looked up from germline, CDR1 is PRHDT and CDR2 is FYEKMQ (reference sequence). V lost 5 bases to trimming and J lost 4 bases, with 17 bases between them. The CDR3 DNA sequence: TGTGCCAGCAGCCCCTCACCGGGCAACCTCTATGGCTACACCTTC. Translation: CASSPSPGNLYGYTF.

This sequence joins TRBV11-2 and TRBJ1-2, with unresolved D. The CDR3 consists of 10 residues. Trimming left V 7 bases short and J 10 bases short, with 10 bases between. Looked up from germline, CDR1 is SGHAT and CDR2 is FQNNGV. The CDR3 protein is CASNVRDYTF. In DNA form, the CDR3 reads TGTGCCAGCAACGTCCGGGACTACACCTTC.